Only a few counts were recorded for the clone carrying this T cell receptor beta chain. Its specificity is unknown. The isolated RNA, all of it, was reverse transcribed, so expressed TCRB transcripts were what got sequenced. Profiling relied on immunoSEQ multiplex PCR, and the TCRdb table lists in-frame clones only, not all of them. The table shows 300,000 to 400,000 clones, with 9.5% to 11% occurring only once. Sorting of CD4+ naive, central memory, regulatory and stem cell-like memory cells was performed via CD45RO/CCR7/CD25/CD127/CD95/CD27. This sample was included in a study of beta chain features in type 1 diabetes. The study, taken as a whole, reports: In cDNA sequencing, cells with high TCR expression could be over-represented. PCR might favor shorter templates, equally in patients and controls. Type 1 diabetes patients showed a moderate but significant shortening of TCRB CDR3s in all four CD4+ subsets.

This CDR3 has 18 amino acids. Germline V CDR1 and CDR2: MNHEY, SMNVEV (reference sequence). V was shortened by 2 bases and J by 4 bases, with 18 bases between the two germline ends. The TCR comes from a woman younger than 45 in good health. The chain combines TRBV27 with TRBJ2-6; D is perhaps TRBD1 (5 bases). What was sequenced was naive CD4+ T cells from blood. The CDR3, as DNA: TGTGCCAGCAGTTTAGTTCCAGGGTTTGGATCCGGGGCCAACGTCCTGACTTTC. This gives the protein CASSLVPGFGSGANVLTF.